Following are 23 T cell receptor beta chains from one sample sequenced in a study of T cell responses to AZD1222 COVID-19 vaccine. The assay was immunoSEQ multiplex PCR, and TCRdb's table has in-frame clones only and misses some. The data hold 150,000 to 200,000 clones, with roughly 90% observed a single time. The starting material was peripheral blood, obtained 28 days after the second AZD1222 dose. Source of these receptors: an adult who received the AZD1222 COVID-19 vaccine.

The CDR3: CASTQGLAGAAEQFF. DNA of the CDR3: TGTGCCAGCACACAGGGACTAGCGGGAGCGGCTGAGCAGTTCTTC. This rearrangement joins TRBV13 to TRBJ2-1; 14 bases agree with TRBD2. Germline CDR1 is PRHDT and CDR2 is FYEKMQ (reference sequence). The CDR3 consists of 15 residues. V gave up 7 bases and J gave up 9 bases; unmatched junction bases: 8.

This clone was seen just once. The V gene is TRBV6-5, the J gene TRBJ1-2, with D unresolved. CDR1 and CDR2 from the germline V gene are MNHEY and SVGAGI. The length of the CDR3 is 12 residues. Trimming took 6 bases from V and 4 from J, leaving 9 bases between them. Here the CDR3 DNA reads TGTGCCAGCAGCGACCAGATCTATGGCTACACCTTC. This codes for CASSDQIYGYTF.

This chain uses TRBV10-3 with TRBJ1-5, with 10 bases aligning to TRBD1. The J segment lost 6 bases and the V segment lost 0 bases, leaving 11 bases of the junction unmatched. The V gene's germline CDR1 is ENHRY and CDR2 SYGVKD. The CDR3 is 18 amino acids. CDR3 DNA: TGTGCCATCAGTGAGTCGAGAACGACAGGGGGCCTCGTTCAGCCCCAGCATTTT. It translates to CAISESRTTGGLVQPQHF.

The chain employs TRBV6-5 and TRBJ1-1; 9 bases align to TRBD1. CDR1 is MNHEY, CDR2 SVGAGI, per germline. With 4 bases clipped from V and 5 bases from J, the junction kept 2 bases outside the gene matches. The CDR3 extends over 13 amino acids. CDR3 DNA: TGTGCCAGCAGTTCACAGGGGGCAACTGAAGCTTTCTTT. It yields the protein CASSSQGATEAFF.

The chain recombines TRBV25-1 with TRBJ2-3; maybe TRBD2 (6 bases). Per the germline V gene, CDR1 is MGHDK and CDR2 is SYGVNS. The CDR3 length is 14 residues. V lost 2 bases, J lost 6 bases, and 12 bases lay in between. The CDR3 here is CASSERRLVDTQYF. The CDR3 nucleotides read TGTGCCAGCAGTGAAAGGCGACTAGTTGATACGCAGTATTTT.

V and J are TRBV29-1 and TRBJ1-4; 9 bases agree with TRBD1. The CDR3 is 14 residues long. Trimming cost V 1 base and J 6 bases; bases outside gene matches: 3. CDR1 SQVTM and CDR2 ANQGSEA come from the germline V gene. The CDR3 sequence is CSVEGTGDDEKLFF. CDR3 coding DNA: TGCAGCGTTGAAGGGACAGGGGACGATGAAAAACTGTTTTTT.

This chain joins TRBV4-2 and TRBJ1-6; D gene ambiguous. This CDR3 has 18 residues. Germline CDR1 is LGHNA and CDR2 is YNFKEQ. V was shortened by 0 bases and J by 0 bases, with 12 bases between the two germline ends. As DNA, the CDR3 is TGTGCCAGCAGCCAAGATAAATCCAGAGGCTCCTATAATTCACCCCTCCACTTT. Translating gives CASSQDKSRGSYNSPLHF.

The chain carries TRBV11-1 and TRBJ1-5; D is unclear. The V gene's germline CDR1 is SGHAT and CDR2 FQDESV (reference sequence). Trimming shortened V by 2 bases and J by 5 bases, and 7 bases separated the two germline ends. This CDR3 is 13 amino acids long. CDR3 sequence reads: CASSLTNDQPQHF. The CDR3, as DNA: TGTGCCAGCAGCTTAACCAATGATCAGCCCCAGCATTTT.

This sequence joins TRBV7-2 and TRBJ1-3, with TRBD1 identical over 7 bases. The CDR3 spans 15 residues. Germline CDR1 SGHTA, CDR2 FQGNSA. The junction had 3 bases not matched to a gene; V was cut back by 4 bases and J by 0 bases. The CDR3, as DNA: TGTGCCAGCAGCTCGCGACAGGGCTCTGGAAACACCATATATTTT. Protein product: CASSSRQGSGNTIYF.

The CDR3 here is CASSLRLSGIIGVEQFF. The DNA of the CDR3 is TGTGCCAGCAGCTTGAGGTTATCAGGGATAATTGGCGTGGAGCAGTTCTTC. The V and J genes are TRBV5-6 and TRBJ2-1; D may be TRBD1 (5 bases). V was shortened by 1 base and J by 10 bases, with 24 bases between the two germline ends. From germline, CDR1 is SGHDT and CDR2 YYEEEE. The CDR3 is 17 residues long.

The V gene is TRBV27, the J gene TRBJ2-7; no reliable D call. Trimming left V 5 bases short and J 0 bases short, with 14 bases between. Germline V gives CDR1 MNHEY, CDR2 SMNVEV (reference sequence). There are 15 residues in the CDR3. The CDR3 DNA follows: TGTGCCAGCAGTCCGGAGCCCTATAGCTCCTACGAGCAGTACTTC. Translating it yields CASSPEPYSSYEQYF.

V usage is TRBV3-1 (or the pseudogene TRBV3-2) and J usage is TRBJ2-7; D is ambiguous. The length of the CDR3 is 13 residues. Trimming took off 2 bases at V and 3 bases at J, with 8 bases between the two ends. Germline assignment: CDR1 LGHDT and CDR2 YNNKEL (reference sequence). The CDR3 coding sequence is TGTGCCAGCAGCCAAAATCTCGGCTACGAGCAGTACTTC. As protein: CASSQNLGYEQYF.

This clone was counted only a few times. CDR3 coding DNA: TGTGCCAGCAGTTCCGGGACAGGGGGCTACGAGCAGTACTTC. Protein sequence: CASSSGTGGYEQYF. The chain uses TRBV27 and TRBJ2-7; 11 bases align to TRBD1. The CDR3 contains 14 residues. J gave up 3 bases and V 4 bases, and 2 bases lay outside the gene matches. CDR1 is MNHEY, CDR2 SMNVEV, per germline (reference sequence).

This clone was observed many times. The CDR3: CASSIDRGTEAFF. The CDR3 DNA sequence: TGTGCCAGTAGTATAGACCGGGGCACTGAAGCTTTCTTT. The chain has TRBV19 and TRBJ1-1; no clear D. The V end lost 0 bases, the J end lost 4 bases, and 6 bases lay between the germline ends. The germline V gene has CDR1 LNHDA and CDR2 SQIVND (reference sequence). The CDR3 sequence is 13 residues long.

This clone showed up just once. The V call is TRBV4-1, the J call TRBJ2-3; the match to TRBD1 covers 8 bases. CDR3 size: 17 residues. Trimming took 0 bases from V and 2 from J; bases not matched to a gene: 7. Germline CDR1 MGHRA, CDR2 YSYEKL. The CDR3 spells CASSQDRTGLLTDTQYF. CDR3 nucleotides: TGCGCCAGCAGCCAAGATAGGACAGGGCTACTCACAGATACGCAGTATTTT.

J is TRBJ1-4 and V is TRBV28; TRBD1 might be the D (6 bases). V was pared by 5 bases and J by 4 bases, with 14 bases between. The CDR3 sequence is 15 residues long. The germline V gene encodes CDR1 MDHEN and CDR2 SYDVKM. CDR3 bases: TGTGCCAGCAGTCCGGGGGGGCAGGGTAATGAAAAACTGTTTTTT. Protein: CASSPGGQGNEKLFF.

CDR3 bases: TGTGCCAGCAGCTGGGGGGACTCCCCGTCCGGCTACACCTTC. Its translation: CASSWGDSPSGYTF. The chain combines TRBV5-6 with TRBJ1-2, with D tentatively TRBD1 (5 bases). Germline V gene sequence: CDR1 SGHDT, CDR2 YYEEEE. With 3 bases removed from V and 8 bases from J, the gap between germline ends came to 17 bases. The CDR3 is 14 amino acids.

In its sample, this clone was seen many times. This chain connects TRBV6-4 to TRBJ2-2; D unclear. This CDR3 is built from 14 residues. Germline CDR1 reads MRHNA; CDR2 reads SNTAGT. V was cut by 4 bases and J by 4 bases, with 10 bases left in between. CDR3 sequence reads: CASSASSATGELFF. For the CDR3, the DNA is TGTGCCAGCAGTGCGTCGTCAGCCACCGGGGAGCTGTTTTTT.

The chain's CDR3 is CASSLSAGTLYNEQFF. Written as DNA, the CDR3 is TGTGCCAGCAGTTTATCAGCAGGGACCCTATACAATGAGCAGTTCTTC. The chain links TRBV27 to TRBJ2-1; D is perhaps TRBD1 or TRBD2 (5 bases each). CDR1 is MNHEY and CDR2 is SMNVEV in the germline V gene (reference sequence). This CDR3 has 16 amino acids. V lost 0 bases and J lost 4, with 13 bases in between.

This rearrangement joins TRBV29-1 to TRBJ1-4, with D perhaps matching TRBD1 (5 bases). The CDR3 runs to 13 residues. V was trimmed by 4 bases and J by 4 bases, leaving 10 bases between them. Germline values: CDR1 SQVTM, CDR2 ANQGSEA. CDR3 in amino acids: CSVVRGLNEKLFF. In DNA form, the CDR3 reads TGCAGCGTTGTGAGGGGACTTAATGAAAAACTGTTTTTT.

The chain has TRBV6-5 and TRBJ1-4; 10 bases align to TRBD1. The ends lost 11 bases at V and 10 bases at J; junction bases unmatched: 10. The CDR3 runs 13 residues. The germline CDR1 and CDR2 sequences are MNHEY and SVGAGI. CDR3 sequence reads: CAAGDRGPGKLFF. CDR3 bases: TGTGCCGCCGGCGACAGGGGGCCGGGAAAACTGTTTTTT.

V and J are TRBV7-9 and TRBJ2-7; tentatively, D is TRBD1 (6 bases). Trimming removed 2 bases at V and 4 bases at J, with 21 bases between. The CDR3 covers 17 residues. The germline CDR1 and CDR2 sequences are SEHNR and FQNEAQ (reference sequence). Here the CDR3 DNA reads TGTGCCAGCAGCTTAAGTCTAGGCAGGGGCAGCGAGTACGAGCAGTACTTC. Its protein product is CASSLSLGRGSEYEQYF.

This chain links TRBV13 with TRBJ1-1, with TRBD1 matching over 9 bases. CDR1 is PRHDT and CDR2 is FYEKMQ in the germline V gene (reference sequence). This CDR3 spans 13 amino acids. The trim removed 8 bases at V and 5 bases at J, leaving 6 bases unmatched. CDR3 region: CASRGDRATEAFF. For the CDR3, the DNA is TGTGCCAGCCGGGGGGACAGGGCTACTGAAGCTTTCTTT.